This T cell receptor beta chain was obtained from a study of T-cell reconstitution after alpha-beta-depleted transplantation in children. Study results and caveats: Fresh T-cell production supplied most of the T-cell counts and diversity seen one year after transplant.

The CDR3 spans 14 residues. Germline CDR1 and CDR2: SGHRS and YFSETQ. V lost 5 bases to trimming and J lost 1 base, with 12 bases between them. The library targeted TCRbeta and was prepared with unique molecular identifiers. Via MiXCR, TCRdb re-called the PCR reads, giving one row per CDR3 protein. Among roughly 570,000 distinct CDR3 sequences listed, 25% to 30% were seen once. On this clonotype itself: What it binds is not known.

Sequences were derived from PBMCs, sampled before TCRalphabeta/CD19-depleted stem cell transplant. This clonotype originated in a boy under two years old with Wiskott-Aldrich syndrome, due to receive a stem cell transplant. The chain joins TRBV5-1 to TRBJ1-2; the D is unclear. The CDR3 DNA follows: TGCGCCAGCAGTTACGATCCTGATAACTATGGCTACACCTTC. Translation gives CASSYDPDNYGYTF.